This T cell receptor (beta chain) was found in a study of siplizumab effects on memory and regulatory T cells. Study outcomes and limitations: Naive or memory phenotype was unassignable for roughly 75-96% of proliferating CD4+ or CD8+ clones. Major contributors to the alloresponse seemed to be naive T cells, which also appeared more diverse than memory cells.

Approximately 100,000 TCR templates underwent assay in each sample. Here immunoSEQ multiplex PCR was the method, and the copy in TCRdb shows in-frame clones only, minus some. Counted here are fewer than 100,000 clones, 95% occurring once; the ten biggest clones make up 15% to 20%. About this clone: Its antigen remains unidentified.

CDR3 length: 16 amino acids. Between the trimmed V and J ends, which lost 0 bases and 6 bases, there was a span of 15 bases. Germline-derived CDR1 and CDR2 are MGHRA and YSYEKL. V is TRBV4-1 and J is TRBJ2-1, with a tentative D call TRBD2 (5 bases). The specimen was CD8+ T cells sorted from blood. The TCR originated in a human donor in good health. The CDR3 loop reads CASSQDAGNGINEQFF. CDR3 in DNA: TGCGCCAGCAGCCAAGATGCCGGGAATGGAATCAATGAGCAGTTCTTC.